Each of the 15 T cell receptor beta chains below was sequenced from the same sample in a study of blood T cell repertoires in COVID-19. The repertoire was sequenced with immunoSEQ multiplex PCR; TCRdb's copy has only in-frame clones and lacks some. The data show about 100,000 clones, around three quarters seen once. Sample: peripheral blood. The origin of the receptors is a man between 45 and 60 years old who had recovered from COVID-19.

This clone was found a few times. The chain employs TRBV5-1 and TRBJ2-5, with 9 bases lining up with TRBD1. The germline V gene encodes CDR1 SGHRS and CDR2 YFSETQ. The CDR3 loop spans 15 amino acids. The V segment lost 9 bases and the J segment 1 base; nucleotides outside the gene matches: 10. The CDR3 DNA reads TGCGCCAACAGTATGGGACAGGGCCTCCAAGAGACCCAGTACTTC. This translates into CANSMGQGLQETQYF. Together with reference TRBV5-1 and TRBJ2-5, the CDR3 gives the full variable domain: KAGVTQTPRYLIKTRGQQVTLSCSPISGHRSVSWYQQTPGQGLQFLFEYFSETQRNKGNFPGRFSGRQFSNSRSEMNVSTLELGDSALYLCANSMGQGLQETQYFGPGTRLLVL.

The CDR3 spells CAWSTGMQPQHF. The CDR3 bases are TGTGCCTGGTCGACAGGGATGCAGCCCCAGCATTTT. V and J are TRBV30 and TRBJ1-5, with 7 bases identical to TRBD1. Germline assignment: CDR1 GTSNPN and CDR2 SVGIG (reference sequence). The trim removed 5 bases at V and 7 bases at J, leaving 5 bases unmatched. There are 12 residues in the CDR3.

The J gene is TRBJ1-2, the V gene TRBV18; perhaps TRBD1 as D (6 bases). CDR1 is KGHSH, CDR2 LQKENI, per germline. V was clipped by 3 bases and J by 3 bases, with 17 bases between them. The CDR3 runs 16 residues. The CDR3 coding sequence is TGTGCCAGCTCACCTACAAGAGGGGGAATGGACTATGGCTACACCTTC. It codes for CASSPTRGGMDYGYTF.

J is TRBJ2-5 and V is TRBV3-1 (or the pseudogene TRBV3-2), with 8 bases identical to TRBD2. The ends lost 0 bases at V and 1 base at J; junction bases unmatched: 4. CDR1 and CDR2 from the germline V gene are LGHDT and YNNKEL (reference sequence). The CDR3 totals 16 residues. The CDR3 DNA is TGTGCCAGCAGCCAAGAGCGCCTAGCGGGCCAAGAGACCCAGTACTTC. Its translation is CASSQERLAGQETQYF.

The rearrangement joins TRBV6-1 to TRBJ1-6; possibly TRBD1 for D (6 bases). The germline V and J ends were trimmed by 0 bases and 7 bases, with 13 bases remaining between them. Germline V gene data show CDR1 as MNHNS and CDR2 as SASEGT. The CDR3 length is 16 residues. The CDR3 bases are TGTGCCAGCAGTGAAGCTTGGGGGCCTCGGAATTCACCCCTCCACTTT. It encodes CASSEAWGPRNSPLHF.

The CDR3 coding sequence is TGTGCCAGCGTCCCGTTAGCGGGAATGACGCAGTATTTT. This encodes CASVPLAGMTQYF. The V call is TRBV7-2, the J call TRBJ2-3; 8 nucleotides align to TRBD2. The length of the CDR3 is 13 residues. J was trimmed by 9 bases and V by 8 bases; bases with no gene match: 10. The germline gives CDR1 SGHTA, CDR2 FQGNSA.

The chain is built from TRBV15 and TRBJ1-5; 10 bases are shared with TRBD1. V trimming: 5 bases; J trimming: 7 bases; junction bases outside the gene matches: 5. The germline V gene has CDR1 LNHNV and CDR2 YYDKDF (reference sequence). The CDR3 length is 14 residues. The CDR3 spells CATSEGTGVQPQHF. CDR3 DNA: TGTGCCACCAGCGAGGGGACAGGGGTACAGCCCCAGCATTTT. Based on the CDR3 plus reference TRBV15 and TRBJ1-5, the full variable domain is DAMVIQNPRYQVTQFGKPVTLSCSQTLNHNVMYWYQQKSSQAPKLLFHYYDKDFNNEADTPDNFQSRRPNTSFCFLDIRSPGLGDTAMYLCATSEGTGVQPQHFGDGTRLSIL.

Relative to its sample, this clone is medium-sized. This chain links TRBV28 with TRBJ1-3, with D unresolved. V was cut by 10 bases and J by 4 bases, with 23 bases left in between. The CDR3 loop spans 16 amino acids. Germline CDR1 is MDHEN and CDR2 is SYDVKM. CDR3 residues: CATSAQRVRQGNTIYF. The CDR3 DNA follows: TGTGCCACCTCAGCCCAGAGAGTGAGGCAAGGAAACACCATATATTTT.

The rearrangement uses TRBV11-2 and TRBJ1-2; unclear D gene. Germline CDR1 SGHAT, CDR2 FQNNGV. V was trimmed by 5 bases and J by 8 bases, leaving 15 bases between them. The CDR3 has 13 amino acids. The CDR3 sequence: CASSPEPTEGYTF. In DNA form, the CDR3 reads TGTGCCAGCAGCCCCGAGCCCACTGAAGGCTACACCTTC.

This CDR3 is CASRLAITSNEQFF. CDR3 bases: TGTGCCAGCAGACTAGCGATAACCTCCAATGAGCAGTTCTTC. The chain carries TRBV28 and TRBJ2-1; 7 bases fit TRBD2. This CDR3 contains 14 residues. V shed 6 bases, J shed 6 bases, and the junction held 8 bases outside the gene matches. Germline V CDR1 and CDR2: MDHEN, SYDVKM.

In its sample, this clone was seen a few times. The chain uses TRBV5-1 and TRBJ2-6, with 8 bases lining up with TRBD1. Germline V lookup: CDR1 SGHRS, CDR2 YFSETQ. Trimming took 0 bases from V and 2 from J; bases not matched to a gene: 4. The CDR3 contains 17 residues. The CDR3, as DNA: TGCGCCAGCAGCTTGGCCGGCAGGGGGCCTGGGGCCAACGTCCTGACTTTC. It is translated as CASSLAGRGPGANVLTF.

The J gene is TRBJ2-3, the V gene TRBV11-2; D may be TRBD1 (6 bases). The germline V gene encodes CDR1 SGHAT and CDR2 FQNNGV. CDR3 length: 14 amino acids. With 3 bases removed from V and 2 bases from J, the gap between germline ends came to 9 bases. The CDR3: CASSFGGPTDTQYF. The CDR3 DNA sequence: TGTGCCAGCAGCTTTGGGGGCCCCACAGATACGCAGTATTTT.

This chain connects TRBV9 to TRBJ2-5; D perhaps matches TRBD1 (6 bases). The V gene lost 5 bases and the J gene lost 4 bases, with 21 bases spanning the gap. The CDR3 runs to 16 residues. Germline V CDR1 and CDR2: SGDLS, YYNGEE. CDR3 amino acids: CASRGGSGARGETQYF. As DNA, the CDR3 is TGTGCCAGCAGAGGGGGTTCGGGTGCTCGGGGAGAGACCCAGTACTTC. The variable domain in full, completed from reference TRBV9 and TRBJ2-5, reads DSGVTQTPKHLITATGQRVTLRCSPRSGDLSVYWYQQSLDQGLQFLIQYYNGEERAKGNILERFSAQQFPDLHSELNLSSLELGDSALYFCASRGGSGARGETQYFGPGTRLLVL.

The chain employs TRBV19 and TRBJ1-1; 7 bases fit TRBD1. With 3 bases clipped from V and 0 bases from J, the junction kept 4 bases outside the gene matches. Germline-derived CDR1 and CDR2 are LNHDA and SQIVND (reference sequence). This CDR3 spans 15 amino acids. Here the CDR3 reads CASSMGQLLNTEAFF. The CDR3 DNA reads TGTGCCAGTAGTATGGGACAGCTACTGAACACTGAAGCTTTCTTT.

This chain joins TRBV6-6 and TRBJ1-4; TRBD1 matches 10 bases. The CDR3 is 15 amino acids. Germline V gene lookup returns CDR1 MNHNY and CDR2 SVGAGI (reference sequence). J lost 7 bases, V lost 6 bases, and 8 bases had no gene match. CDR3 amino acids: CASSRGTGVSEKLFF. The DNA for the CDR3 is TGTGCCAGCAGCCGTGGGACAGGGGTCAGTGAAAAACTGTTTTTT.